Listed below are T cell receptor beta chains from one sample, sequenced in a study of blood T cell repertoires in COVID-19. Generated by immunoSEQ multiplex PCR, the TCRdb table keeps only in-frame clones and is missing some. The table shows fewer than 150,000 clones, with approximately 80% occurring only once. Source material: peripheral blood. These receptors were obtained from a human donor in a cohort sampled during active COVID-19. Both conserved end residues are part of each CDR3. The D gene is left open where the match is weak. The size entry is marked missing in some rows and otherwise reads once, few, many or a size class.

>NA|TRBD2|TRBJ2-3|TRBV5-1
CASRPGGAPTDTQYF
TGCGCCAGCAGGCCCGGGGGGGCCCCCACAGATACGCAGTATTTT
>NA|TRBD1|TRBJ1-5|TRBV20-1
CSASFGQGNQPQHF
TGCAGTGCTAGTTTCGGACAGGGTAATCAGCCCCAGCATTTT
>NA|TRBD1|TRBJ1-5|TRBV14
CASSQGWDRGIVKDQPQHF
TGTGCCAGCAGCCAGGGCTGGGACAGGGGTATCGTCAAGGATCAGCCCCAGCATTTT
>NA|TRBD2|TRBJ2-7|TRBV4-3
CASSQARQPGGGRYEQYF
TGCGCCAGCAGCCAAGCGCGCCAGCCTGGCGGCGGGAGGTACGAGCAGTACTTC
>NA|NA|TRBJ2-3|TRBV7-2
CASSVSGFYADTQYF
TGTGCCAGCAGCGTCTCGGGTTTTTACGCAGATACGCAGTATTTT
>NA|NA|TRBJ1-1|TRBV5-1
CASSAGVGNTEAFF
TGCGCCAGCAGCGCAGGGGTAGGGAACACTGAAGCTTTCTTT
>NA|TRBD1|TRBJ1-3|TRBV28
CASSFGTGLGNTIYF
TGTGCCAGCAGTTTCGGGACAGGGCTAGGAAACACCATATATTTT
>NA|NA|TRBJ1-4|TRBV7-3
CASSLAQNLLGKLFF
TGTGCCAGCAGCTTAGCACAGAACCTCTTAGGAAAACTGTTTTTT
>NA|TRBD1|TRBJ1-1|TRBV5-1
CASQGVNTEAFF
TGCGCCAGCCAGGGGGTTAACACTGAAGCTTTCTTT
>NA|TRBD1|TRBJ1-5|TRBV19
CASRPGQVANQPQHF
TGTGCCAGTAGGCCCGGACAGGTAGCGAATCAGCCCCAGCATTTT
>NA|TRBD1|TRBJ1-4|TRBV19
CASSLSDREYEKLFF
TGTGCCAGTAGTCTCTCAGACAGGGAGTATGAAAAACTGTTTTTT
>NA|TRBD1|TRBJ1-2|TRBV11-2
CASSLGNRGAVAGYTF
TGTGCCAGCAGCTTAGGAAACAGGGGGGCCGTAGCGGGCTACACCTTC
>NA|TRBD2|TRBJ2-2|TRBV6-6
CASSYAGGGTGELFF
TGTGCCAGCAGTTACGCGGGGGGTGGCACCGGGGAGCTGTTTTTT
>NA|TRBD1|TRBJ2-3|TRBV5-5
CASSLEVRQGTDTQYF
TGTGCCAGCAGCTTGGAGGTTCGACAGGGTACCGATACGCAGTATTTT
>NA|NA|TRBJ2-7|TRBV11-2
CASSLAGTGLYEQYF
TGTGCCAGCAGCCTAGCGGGGACAGGACTTTACGAGCAGTACTTC
>NA|TRBD1|TRBJ2-7|TRBV18
CASSPDRGQGVEQYF
TGTGCCAGCTCACCGGACCGAGGACAGGGGGTCGAGCAGTACTTC
>once|NA|TRBJ2-1|TRBV21-1
CATSPQGAKYNEQFF
TGTGCGACGTCCCCACAGGGGGCTAAATACAATGAGCAGTTCTTC
>NA|NA|TRBJ2-3|TRBV12-3/TRBV12-4
CASNRDSLDTQYF
TGTGCCAGCAATAGGGACTCTTTGGATACGCAGTATTTT
>few|NA|TRBJ1-1|TRBV12-3/TRBV12-4
CASSSLNMAFF
TGTGCCAGCAGTTCGCTTAACATGGCTTTCTTT
>NA|NA|TRBJ1-2|TRBV7-9
CAIPSSNYGYTF
TGTGCCATTCCGTCGAGTAACTATGGCTACACCTTC
>NA|TRBD1|TRBJ1-1|TRBV4-1
CASSRPPGGSGGTEAFF
TGCGCCAGCAGCCGACCCCCAGGGGGCTCGGGGGGCACTGAAGCTTTCTTT
>few|NA|TRBJ2-7|TRBV25-1
CASSALSGNLDEQYF
TGTGCCAGCAGTGCCCTGTCCGGGAATTTGGACGAGCAGTACTTC
>NA|NA|TRBJ1-2|TRBV9
CASSPRWQEGYGYTF
TGTGCCAGCAGCCCCCGGTGGCAGGAGGGATATGGCTACACCTTC
>NA|NA|TRBJ1-5|TRBV18
CASSPGQTNQPQHF
TGTGCCAGCTCACCTGGGCAGACCAATCAGCCCCAGCATTTT
>NA|TRBD2|TRBJ2-7|TRBV6-5
CASSYRGLAGLEQYF
TGTGCCAGCAGTTACCGAGGACTAGCGGGGCTCGAGCAGTACTTC
>NA|NA|TRBJ1-3|TRBV2
CASSVLQGHYSGNTIYF
TGTGCCAGCAGTGTGTTGCAGGGACACTACTCTGGAAACACCATATATTTT
>NA|NA|TRBJ1-5|TRBV23-1
CASSQSIGRHLPQHF
TGCGCCAGCAGTCAATCGATTGGGAGACACCTTCCCCAGCATTTT
>once|NA|TRBJ2-5|TRBV21-1
CASSRRQGVKTQYF
TGTGCCAGCAGCAGAAGGCAGGGGGTAAAGACCCAGTACTTC
>NA|NA|TRBJ1-4|TRBV4-2
CASSQPTQGSTNEKLFF
TGTGCCAGCAGCCAACCCACCCAGGGTTCAACTAATGAAAAACTGTTTTTT
>NA|NA|TRBJ2-1|TRBV6-2/TRBV6-3
CASSSPGLRQFF
TGTGCCAGCAGTTCCCCGGGACTTCGGCAGTTCTTC
>once|NA|TRBJ2-5|TRBV11-2
CASSLVAGETQYF
TGTGCCAGCAGCTTAGTAGCTGGAGAGACCCAGTACTTC
>NA|TRBD1|TRBJ2-6|TRBV4-3
CASSKEGGQVSGANVLTF
TGCGCCAGCAGCAAAGAAGGGGGACAGGTCTCTGGGGCCAACGTCCTGACTTTC
>NA|TRBD1|TRBJ2-4|TRBV5-1
CASSPPTGPNIQYF
TGCGCCAGCAGCCCCCCGACAGGGCCGAACATTCAGTACTTC
>few|TRBD1|TRBJ2-7|TRBV27
CASSDRGIADEQYF
TGTGCCAGCAGTGACAGGGGGATTGCAGACGAGCAGTACTTC
>NA|NA|TRBJ2-5|TRBV3-1/TRBV3-2
CASSLRRGGGQETQYF
TGTGCCAGCAGCCTCCGAAGGGGAGGGGGTCAAGAGACCCAGTACTTC
>NA|TRBD2|TRBJ2-3|TRBV7-3
CASSPGGASEQDTQYF
TGTGCCAGCAGCCCGGGGGGGGCCTCCGAGCAGGATACGCAGTATTTT
>NA|TRBD1|TRBJ2-7|TRBV19
CASSPQGARHEQYF
TGTGCCAGTAGTCCACAGGGGGCTAGGCACGAGCAGTACTTC
>NA|TRBD2|TRBJ2-3|TRBV7-2
CASSFPPSGGARDTQYF
TGTGCCAGCAGCTTTCCGCCTAGCGGGGGGGCCAGAGATACGCAGTATTTT
>NA|TRBD1|TRBJ2-2|TRBV5-1
CASSLLDRGDAGELFF
TGCGCCAGCAGCTTGCTGGACAGGGGGGACGCCGGGGAGCTGTTTTTT
>few|NA|TRBJ1-1|TRBV9
CASSLPGSTEAFF
TGTGCCAGCAGCTTGCCGGGGAGCACTGAAGCTTTCTTT